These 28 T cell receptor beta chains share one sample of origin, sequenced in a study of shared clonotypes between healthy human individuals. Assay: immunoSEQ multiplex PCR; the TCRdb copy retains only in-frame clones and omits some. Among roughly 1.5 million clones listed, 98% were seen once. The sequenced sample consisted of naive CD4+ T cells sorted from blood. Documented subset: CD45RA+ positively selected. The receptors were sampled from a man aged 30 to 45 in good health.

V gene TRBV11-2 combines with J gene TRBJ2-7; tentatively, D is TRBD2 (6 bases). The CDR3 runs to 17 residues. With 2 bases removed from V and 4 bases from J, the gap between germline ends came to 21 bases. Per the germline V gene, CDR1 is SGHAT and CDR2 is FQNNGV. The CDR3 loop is CASSLRSRLARIYEQYF. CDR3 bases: TGTGCCAGCAGCTTAAGGTCTAGGCTAGCGAGAATATACGAGCAGTACTTC.

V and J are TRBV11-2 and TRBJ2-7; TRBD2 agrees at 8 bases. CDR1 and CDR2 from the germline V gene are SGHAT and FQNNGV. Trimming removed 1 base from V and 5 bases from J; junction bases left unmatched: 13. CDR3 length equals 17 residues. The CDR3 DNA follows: TGTGCCAGCAGCTTAGTGGGAAGAGGCGGGAGGCGGAACGAGCAGTACTTC. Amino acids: CASSLVGRGGRRNEQYF.

In DNA form, the CDR3 reads TGTGCCAGTAGTATAGAAGGCAGGGGGCCTAACTATGGCTACACCTTC. This encodes CASSIEGRGPNYGYTF. V and J are TRBV19 and TRBJ1-2; 8 bases match TRBD1. This CDR3 is 16 amino acids long. V shed 0 bases and J 0 bases; nucleotides not matched to a gene: 3. Germline V gene data show CDR1 as LNHDA and CDR2 as SQIVND (reference sequence).

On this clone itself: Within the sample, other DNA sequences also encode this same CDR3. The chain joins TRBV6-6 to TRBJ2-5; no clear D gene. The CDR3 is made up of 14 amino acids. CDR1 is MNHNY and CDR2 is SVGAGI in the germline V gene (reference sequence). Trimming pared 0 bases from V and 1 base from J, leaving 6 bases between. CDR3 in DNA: TGTGCCAGCAGTTACTCGCGTCTCCAAGAGACCCAGTACTTC. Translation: CASSYSRLQETQYF.

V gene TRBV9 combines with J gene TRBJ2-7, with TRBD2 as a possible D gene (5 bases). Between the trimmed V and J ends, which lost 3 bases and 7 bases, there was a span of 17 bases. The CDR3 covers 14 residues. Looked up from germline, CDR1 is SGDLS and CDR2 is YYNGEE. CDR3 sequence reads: CASSAGLPIEEQYF. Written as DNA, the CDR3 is TGTGCCAGCAGCGCCGGACTGCCCATCGAGGAGCAGTACTTC.

For the CDR3, the DNA is TGTGCCAGCAGCCCATCGGGACACCCGAACACTGAAGCTTTCTTT. The encoded protein is CASSPSGHPNTEAFF. V usage is TRBV28 and J usage is TRBJ1-1; weak D call: TRBD1 (6 bases). The CDR3 consists of 15 residues. Germline CDR1 is MDHEN and CDR2 is SYDVKM. V was pared by 6 bases and J by 1 base, with 15 bases between.

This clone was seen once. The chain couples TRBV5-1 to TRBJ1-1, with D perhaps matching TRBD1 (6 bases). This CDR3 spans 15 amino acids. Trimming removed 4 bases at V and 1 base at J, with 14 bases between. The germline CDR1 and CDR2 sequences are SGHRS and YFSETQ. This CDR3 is CASSLRQETNTEAFF. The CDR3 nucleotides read TGCGCCAGCAGCCTAAGACAGGAAACGAACACTGAAGCTTTCTTT.

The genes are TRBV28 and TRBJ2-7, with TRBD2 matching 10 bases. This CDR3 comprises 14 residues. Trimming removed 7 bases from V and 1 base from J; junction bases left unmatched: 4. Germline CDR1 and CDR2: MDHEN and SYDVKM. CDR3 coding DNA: TGTGCCAGCATTACTAGCGGGGATTCCTACGAGCAGTACTTC. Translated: CASITSGDSYEQYF.

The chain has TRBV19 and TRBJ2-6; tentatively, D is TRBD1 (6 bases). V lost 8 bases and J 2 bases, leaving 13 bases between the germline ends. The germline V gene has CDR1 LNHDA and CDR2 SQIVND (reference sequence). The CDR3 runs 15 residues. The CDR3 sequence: CASREQGPGANVLTF. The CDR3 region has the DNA TGTGCCAGTCGAGAACAGGGCCCTGGGGCCAACGTCCTGACTTTC. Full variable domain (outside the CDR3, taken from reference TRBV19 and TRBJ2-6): DGGITQSPKYLFRKEGQNVTLSCEQNLNHDAMYWYRQDPGQGLRLIYYSQIVNDFQKGDIAEGYSVSREKKESFPLTVTSAQKNPTAFYLCASREQGPGANVLTFGAGSRLTVL.

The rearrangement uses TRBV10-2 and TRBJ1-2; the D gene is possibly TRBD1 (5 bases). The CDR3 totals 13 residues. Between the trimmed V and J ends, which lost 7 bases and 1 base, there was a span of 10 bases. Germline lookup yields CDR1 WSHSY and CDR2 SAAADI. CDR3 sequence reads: CASKGTDNYGYTF. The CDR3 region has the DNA TGCGCCAGCAAAGGGACTGATAACTATGGCTACACCTTC.

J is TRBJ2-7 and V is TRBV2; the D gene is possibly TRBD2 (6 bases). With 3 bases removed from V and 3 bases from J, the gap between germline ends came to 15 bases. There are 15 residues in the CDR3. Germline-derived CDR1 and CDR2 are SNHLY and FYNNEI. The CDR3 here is CASSDRGGDSYEQYF. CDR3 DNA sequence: TGTGCCAGCAGTGATAGGGGAGGAGATAGCTACGAGCAGTACTTC.

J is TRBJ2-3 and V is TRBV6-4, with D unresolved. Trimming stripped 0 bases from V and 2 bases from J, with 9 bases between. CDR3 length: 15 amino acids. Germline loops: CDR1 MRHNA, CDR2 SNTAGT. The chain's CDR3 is CASSDSGLDTDTQYF. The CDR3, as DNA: TGTGCCAGCAGTGACTCCGGCTTGGACACAGATACGCAGTATTTT.

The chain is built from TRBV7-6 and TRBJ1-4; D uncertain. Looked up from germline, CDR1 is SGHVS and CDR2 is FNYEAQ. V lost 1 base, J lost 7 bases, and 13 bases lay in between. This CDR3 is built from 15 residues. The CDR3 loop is CASSLGGGSSEKLFF. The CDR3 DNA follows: TGTGCCAGCAGCTTAGGGGGTGGCTCTAGTGAAAAACTGTTTTTT.

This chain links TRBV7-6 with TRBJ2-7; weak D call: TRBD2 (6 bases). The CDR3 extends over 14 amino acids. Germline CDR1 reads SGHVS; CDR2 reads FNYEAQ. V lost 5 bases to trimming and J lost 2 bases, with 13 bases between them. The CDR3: CASSGRDLPYEQYF. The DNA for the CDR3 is TGTGCCAGCAGCGGGCGGGACTTACCCTACGAGCAGTACTTC.

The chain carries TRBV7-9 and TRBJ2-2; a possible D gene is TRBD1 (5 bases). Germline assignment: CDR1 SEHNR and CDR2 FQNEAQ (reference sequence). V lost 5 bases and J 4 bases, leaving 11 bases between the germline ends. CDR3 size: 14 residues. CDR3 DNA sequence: TGTGCCAGCAGCCCGCCCAGGGTCACCGGGGAGCTGTTTTTT. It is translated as CASSPPRVTGELFF.

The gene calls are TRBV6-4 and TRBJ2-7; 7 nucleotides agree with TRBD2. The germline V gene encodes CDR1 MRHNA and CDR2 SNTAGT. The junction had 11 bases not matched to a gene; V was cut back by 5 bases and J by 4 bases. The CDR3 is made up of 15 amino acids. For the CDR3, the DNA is TGTGCCAGCAGTCCGAGAGGCGGGAGCTTTTACGAGCAGTACTTC. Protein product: CASSPRGGSFYEQYF.

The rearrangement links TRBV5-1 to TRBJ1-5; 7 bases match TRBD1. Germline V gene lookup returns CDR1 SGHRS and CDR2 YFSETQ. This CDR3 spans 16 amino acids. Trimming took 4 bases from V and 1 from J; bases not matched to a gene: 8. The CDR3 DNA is TGCGCCAGCAGCGAGACAGGGTCTGTCAGCAATCAGCCCCAGCATTTT. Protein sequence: CASSETGSVSNQPQHF.

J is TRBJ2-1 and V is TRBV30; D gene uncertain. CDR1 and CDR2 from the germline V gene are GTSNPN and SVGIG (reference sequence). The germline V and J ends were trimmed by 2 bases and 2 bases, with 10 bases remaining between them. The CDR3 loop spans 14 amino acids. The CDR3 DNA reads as TGTGCCTGGAGTATGAAGGCGGCCTACAATGAGCAGTTCTTC. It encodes CAWSMKAAYNEQFF.

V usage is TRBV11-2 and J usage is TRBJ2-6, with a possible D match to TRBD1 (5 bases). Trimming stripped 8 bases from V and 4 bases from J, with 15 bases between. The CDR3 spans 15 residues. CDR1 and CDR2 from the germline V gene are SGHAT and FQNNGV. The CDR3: CASANRGPGANVLTF. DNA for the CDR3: TGTGCCAGCGCAAATAGGGGTCCCGGGGCCAACGTCCTGACTTTC.

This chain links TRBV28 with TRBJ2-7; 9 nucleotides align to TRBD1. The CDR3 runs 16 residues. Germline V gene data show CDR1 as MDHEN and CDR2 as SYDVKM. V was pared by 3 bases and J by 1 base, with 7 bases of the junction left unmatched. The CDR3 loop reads CASSLLGQGKSYEQYF. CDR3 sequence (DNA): TGTGCCAGCAGTTTGCTGGGACAGGGAAAATCCTACGAGCAGTACTTC. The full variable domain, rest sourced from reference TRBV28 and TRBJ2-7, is DVKVTQSSRYLVKRTGEKVFLECVQDMDHENMFWYRQDPGLGLRLIYFSYDVKMKEKGDIPEGYSVSREKKERFSLILESASTNQTSMYLCASSLLGQGKSYEQYFGPGTRLTVT.

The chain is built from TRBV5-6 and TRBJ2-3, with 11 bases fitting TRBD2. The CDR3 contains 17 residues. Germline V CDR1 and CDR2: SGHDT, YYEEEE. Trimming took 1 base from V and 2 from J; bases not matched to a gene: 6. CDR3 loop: CASSLRTSGSYTDTQYF. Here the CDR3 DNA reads TGTGCCAGCAGCTTGAGAACTAGCGGGAGCTACACAGATACGCAGTATTTT.

The CDR3 region is CASSFTSLNEQYF. As DNA, the CDR3 is TGTGCCAGCAGTTTTACTAGCTTAAACGAGCAGTACTTC. This rearrangement joins TRBV28 to TRBJ2-7, with a possible D match to TRBD2 (6 bases). This CDR3 spans 13 amino acids. Germline assignment: CDR1 MDHEN and CDR2 SYDVKM. V was shortened by 3 bases and J by 5 bases, with 11 bases between the two germline ends.

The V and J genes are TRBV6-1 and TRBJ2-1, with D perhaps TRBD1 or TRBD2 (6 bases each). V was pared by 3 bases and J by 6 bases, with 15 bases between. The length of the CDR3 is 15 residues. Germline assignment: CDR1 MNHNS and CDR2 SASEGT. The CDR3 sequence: CASSDSGAESNEQFF. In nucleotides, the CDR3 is TGTGCCAGCAGTGATTCGGGGGCTGAGTCCAATGAGCAGTTCTTC.

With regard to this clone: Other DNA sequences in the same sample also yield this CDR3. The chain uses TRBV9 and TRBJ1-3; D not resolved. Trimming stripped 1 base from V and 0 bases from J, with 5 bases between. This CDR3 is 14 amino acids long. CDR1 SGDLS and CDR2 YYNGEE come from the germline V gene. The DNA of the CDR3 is TGTGCCAGCAGCGTACAGTCCTCTGGAAACACCATATATTTT. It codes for CASSVQSSGNTIYF.

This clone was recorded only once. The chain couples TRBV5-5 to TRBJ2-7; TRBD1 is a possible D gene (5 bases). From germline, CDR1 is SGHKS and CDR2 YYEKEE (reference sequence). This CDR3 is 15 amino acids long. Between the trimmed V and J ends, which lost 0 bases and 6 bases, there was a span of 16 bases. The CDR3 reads CASSLAGRVLSEQYF. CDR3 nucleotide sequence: TGTGCCAGCAGCTTGGCGGGCAGGGTTCTCTCCGAGCAGTACTTC.

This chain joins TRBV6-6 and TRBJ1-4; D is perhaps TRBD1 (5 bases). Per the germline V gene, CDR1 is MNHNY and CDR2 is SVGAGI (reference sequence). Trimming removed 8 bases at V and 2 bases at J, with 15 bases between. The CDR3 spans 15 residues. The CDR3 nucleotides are TGTGCCAGCCAACGAATGACAGCGACTAATGAAAAACTGTTTTTT. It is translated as CASQRMTATNEKLFF.

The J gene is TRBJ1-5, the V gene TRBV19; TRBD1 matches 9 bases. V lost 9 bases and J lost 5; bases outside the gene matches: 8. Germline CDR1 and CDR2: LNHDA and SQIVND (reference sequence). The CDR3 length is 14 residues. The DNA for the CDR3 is TGTGCCAGCCAACCGGGACAGGGACATCAGCCCCAGCATTTT. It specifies CASQPGQGHQPQHF. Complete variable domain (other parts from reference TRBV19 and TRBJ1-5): DGGITQSPKYLFRKEGQNVTLSCEQNLNHDAMYWYRQDPGQGLRLIYYSQIVNDFQKGDIAEGYSVSREKKESFPLTVTSAQKNPTAFYLCASQPGQGHQPQHFGDGTRLSIL.

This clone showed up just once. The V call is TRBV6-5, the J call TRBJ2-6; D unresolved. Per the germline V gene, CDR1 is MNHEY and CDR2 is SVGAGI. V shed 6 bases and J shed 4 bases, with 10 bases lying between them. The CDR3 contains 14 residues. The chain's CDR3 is CASRQGAGANVLTF. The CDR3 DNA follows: TGTGCCAGCAGACAAGGTGCCGGGGCCAACGTCCTGACTTTC.